A single sample gave rise to the 23 T cell receptor beta chains below, sequenced in a study of OX40 agonist ivuxolimab in advanced cancers. Here immunoSEQ multiplex PCR was the method, and the copy in TCRdb shows in-frame clones only, minus some. In the table there are 100,000 to 110,000 clones, roughly 90% of which are singletons. The specimen was CD4+ or CD8+ T cells sorted from blood, collected in a trial of the OX40 agonist ivuxolimab. These receptors were taken from an adult with an advanced solid tumor such as melanoma, head and neck, liver or kidney cancer.

This clone has just one count. V and J are TRBV19 and TRBJ1-5; D is undetermined. The germline gives CDR1 LNHDA, CDR2 SQIVND (reference sequence). V shed 1 base and J shed 7 bases, with 14 bases lying between them. CDR3 length: 15 residues. The CDR3 reads CASSIGGVLNQPQHF. As DNA, the CDR3 is TGTGCCAGTAGTATAGGTGGGGTTCTGAACCAGCCCCAGCATTTT. The variable domain in full, with the rest retrieved from reference TRBV19 and TRBJ1-5, is DGGITQSPKYLFRKEGQNVTLSCEQNLNHDAMYWYRQDPGQGLRLIYYSQIVNDFQKGDIAEGYSVSREKKESFPLTVTSAQKNPTAFYLCASSIGGVLNQPQHFGDGTRLSIL.

The DNA of the CDR3 is TGCGCCAGCAGCTTCTTAGGGGGAAGCTCCTACAATGAGCAGTTCTTC. Residues: CASSFLGGSSYNEQFF. The chain uses TRBV5-1 and TRBJ2-1, with TRBD1 as a possible D gene (6 bases). V lost 2 bases, J lost 0 bases, and 12 bases lay in between. Germline values: CDR1 SGHRS, CDR2 YFSETQ. The CDR3 extends over 16 amino acids.

CDR3: CASSLGLGGDEQFF. The CDR3 DNA reads TGTGCCAGCAGCTTAGGCCTGGGGGGGGATGAGCAGTTCTTC. The chain is built from TRBV13 and TRBJ2-1; 7 nucleotides agree with TRBD2. The CDR3 length is 14 residues. CDR1 and CDR2 (germline): PRHDT, FYEKMQ (reference sequence). The V gene end was trimmed by 0 bases and the J gene end by 8 bases; junction bases not matched to a gene: 4.

V and J are TRBV5-1 and TRBJ1-4, with D unresolved. Per the germline V gene, CDR1 is SGHRS and CDR2 is YFSETQ. The CDR3 contains 14 residues. Trimming cost V 0 bases and J 5 bases, with 8 bases left between them. The CDR3 nucleotides are TGCGCCAGCAGCTTGGGGCATGGGAATGAAAAACTGTTTTTT. This codes for CASSLGHGNEKLFF.

This chain connects TRBV30 to TRBJ2-5; TRBD2 matches at 8 bases. J gave up 5 bases and V 7 bases, and 9 bases lay outside the gene matches. The CDR3 is 13 amino acids. Germline V gene sequence: CDR1 GTSNPN, CDR2 SVGIG (reference sequence). The CDR3 is CASSLLAGETQYF. As DNA, the CDR3 is TGTGCCTCCTCCCTTCTAGCGGGCGAGACCCAGTACTTC.

The chain links TRBV7-3 to TRBJ2-2; possible D gene TRBD2, 5 bases. V dropped 3 bases and J dropped 0 bases, with 11 bases sitting between them. The CDR3 extends over 16 amino acids. Germline CDR1 SGHTA, CDR2 FQGTGA. The CDR3 nucleotides are TGTGCCAGCAGCTTTGAAGGACTCTCGAACACCGGGGAGCTGTTTTTT. Translating it yields CASSFEGLSNTGELFF. The full variable domain, with the rest looked up from reference TRBV7-3 and TRBJ2-2, is GAGVSQTPSNKVTEKGKYVELRCDPISGHTALYWYRQSLGQGPEFLIYFQGTGAADDSGLPNDRFFAVRPEGSVSTLKIQRTERGDSAVYLCASSFEGLSNTGELFFGEGSRLTVL.

The CDR3 sequence: CASSLVRGWTDTQYF. CDR3 nucleotides: TGTGCCAGCAGCTTAGTTAGGGGATGGACAGATACGCAGTATTTT. This chain connects TRBV7-9 to TRBJ2-3, with D maybe TRBD1 (5 bases). CDR3 size: 15 residues. Germline loops: CDR1 SEHNR, CDR2 FQNEAQ (reference sequence). The V end was cut by 1 base, the J end by 3 bases, with 11 bases between.

V usage is TRBV6-1 and J usage is TRBJ2-7; D is uncertain. This CDR3 spans 11 amino acids. The V end lost 2 bases, the J end lost 12 bases, and 11 bases lay between the germline ends. Germline CDR1 is MNHNS and CDR2 is SASEGT. Here the CDR3 reads CASSENRWPYF. The DNA for the CDR3 is TGTGCCAGCAGTGAAAACCGCTGGCCGTACTTC.

V is TRBV19 and J is TRBJ2-5; perhaps TRBD1 as D (6 bases). This CDR3 has 16 residues. Germline V gene sequence: CDR1 LNHDA, CDR2 SQIVND (reference sequence). V dropped 8 bases and J dropped 1 base, with 20 bases sitting between them. The CDR3 nucleotides are TGTGCCAGTTCCCCCCAAAGGGGGACGGCCCAAGAGACCCAGTACTTC. Protein sequence: CASSPQRGTAQETQYF.

The chain is built from TRBV7-9 and TRBJ1-6, with D possibly matching TRBD1 (5 bases). Trimming shortened V by 4 bases and J by 6 bases, and 25 bases separated the two germline ends. The CDR3 covers 19 residues. Germline loops: CDR1 SEHNR, CDR2 FQNEAQ (reference sequence). The CDR3 DNA follows: TGTGCCAGCAGCTCATCTCACTCTAGGGGCGTGGGGTTTAATTCACCCCTCCACTTT. This codes for CASSSSHSRGVGFNSPLHF.

The V call is TRBV7-9, the J call TRBJ1-3; D perhaps matches TRBD1 (5 bases). Germline loops: CDR1 SEHNR, CDR2 FQNEAQ (reference sequence). Trimming cost V 3 bases and J 0 bases, with 15 bases left between them. The CDR3 is made up of 17 amino acids. The CDR3 DNA sequence: TGTGCCAGCAGCTTGCTTGGGAGGGGCGACTCTGGAAACACCATATATTTT. Its protein product is CASSLLGRGDSGNTIYF.

The chain employs TRBV10-3 and TRBJ1-1; D ambiguous. This CDR3 has 11 amino acids. V was pared by 0 bases and J by 4 bases, with 0 bases between. Germline V CDR1 and CDR2: ENHRY, SYGVKD. The CDR3 spells CAISESTEAFF. The CDR3 nucleotides read TGTGCCATCAGTGAGTCCACTGAAGCTTTCTTT.

This clone was seen once. The genes are TRBV27 and TRBJ2-1; TRBD1 or TRBD2 may be the D gene (5 bases each). Germline assignment: CDR1 MNHEY and CDR2 SMNVEV (reference sequence). V shed 8 bases and J shed 3 bases, with 17 bases lying between them. The CDR3 length is 15 residues. The CDR3 sequence is CASREGRESYNEQFF. The CDR3, as DNA: TGTGCCAGCCGCGAGGGGAGAGAGAGCTACAATGAGCAGTTCTTC.

The genes are TRBV19 and TRBJ2-1, with TRBD2 matching over 13 bases. The CDR3 runs to 17 residues. V lost 2 bases to trimming and J lost 7 bases; unmatched junction nucleotides: 8. CDR1 is LNHDA, CDR2 SQIVND, per germline (reference sequence). The CDR3 DNA is TGTGCCAGTAGTATAACTAGCGGGGGGGCCCCGGTAAATGAGCAGTTCTTC. This sequence encodes CASSITSGGAPVNEQFF.

The chain employs TRBV15 and TRBJ1-5; D is undetermined. Germline-derived CDR1 and CDR2 are LNHNV and YYDKDF (reference sequence). The CDR3 runs to 17 residues. Trimming stripped 0 bases from V and 0 bases from J, with 12 bases between. The CDR3 nucleotides read TGTGCCACCAGCAGAGATCTTATGGGTAGTAGCAATCAGCCCCAGCATTTT. This sequence encodes CATSRDLMGSSNQPQHF.

The chain combines TRBV7-9 with TRBJ2-1; D call uncertain. Germline CDR1 reads SEHNR; CDR2 reads FQNEAQ (reference sequence). There are 15 residues in the CDR3. V shed 6 bases and J shed 0 bases, with 12 bases lying between them. The CDR3 coding sequence is TGTGCCAGCAGTCCTCTCAGGAGCTCCTACAATGAGCAGTTCTTC. The encoded protein is CASSPLRSSYNEQFF.

J is TRBJ1-3 and V is TRBV9, with 7 bases fitting TRBD1. The CDR3 consists of 14 residues. The ends lost 4 bases at V and 5 bases at J; junction bases unmatched: 6. Germline V gene sequence: CDR1 SGDLS, CDR2 YYNGEE. CDR3 sequence: CASSLGTARNTIYF. CDR3 nucleotide sequence: TGTGCCAGCAGCCTCGGGACAGCTAGAAACACCATATATTTT.

This clone was observed once. This chain links TRBV4-1 with TRBJ2-3; maybe TRBD2 (6 bases). The V and J ends lost 4 bases and 0 bases respectively, with 14 bases between them. The CDR3 covers 16 residues. In germline, CDR1 is MGHRA, CDR2 YSYEKL. For the CDR3, the DNA is TGCGCCAGCAGCCTCGGAGGGACCTCTAGCACAGATACGCAGTATTTT. It encodes CASSLGGTSSTDTQYF.

The rearrangement links TRBV9 to TRBJ1-4; D perhaps matches TRBD1 (5 bases). V was shortened by 6 bases and J by 8 bases, with 17 bases between the two germline ends. CDR3 size: 14 residues. Germline CDR1 and CDR2: SGDLS and YYNGEE. The CDR3 DNA reads as TGTGCCAGCACCACAGGCCGAGAGGGAGAAAAACTGTTTTTT. Translated, it gives CASTTGREGEKLFF. The variable domain in full, with the rest retrieved from reference TRBV9 and TRBJ1-4, is DSGVTQTPKHLITATGQRVTLRCSPRSGDLSVYWYQQSLDQGLQFLIQYYNGEERAKGNILERFSAQQFPDLHSELNLSSLELGDSALYFCASTTGREGEKLFFGSGTQLSVL.

The chain joins TRBV18 to TRBJ2-6; TRBD1 might be the D (6 bases). Germline V gene lookup returns CDR1 KGHSH and CDR2 LQKENI. V was shortened by 6 bases and J by 0 bases, with 15 bases between the two germline ends. This CDR3 region has 17 residues. CDR3 DNA: TGTGCCAGCTCCTACCTGGGACACAGCTCTGGGGCCAACGTCCTGACTTTC. Protein: CASSYLGHSSGANVLTF.

The chain uses TRBV27 and TRBJ2-1; D possibly uses TRBD1 or TRBD2 (5 bases each). V was shortened by 5 bases and J by 9 bases, with 20 bases between the two germline ends. CDR3 size: 15 residues. Germline-derived CDR1 and CDR2 are MNHEY and SMNVEV (reference sequence). The CDR3 nucleotides are TGTGCCAGCAGTATTGACAGTCCGGTACGGGGTGAGCAGTTCTTC. It is translated as CASSIDSPVRGEQFF.

The chain uses TRBV25-1 and TRBJ1-1; 8 bases are shared with TRBD1. V shed 6 bases, J shed 4 bases, and the junction held 10 bases outside the gene matches. Germline loops: CDR1 MGHDK, CDR2 SYGVNS. The CDR3 is 15 amino acids. CDR3 residues: CASRPDQGAGTEAFF. The CDR3 DNA reads as TGTGCCAGCAGACCGGATCAGGGGGCTGGCACTGAAGCTTTCTTT.

This clone appeared a single time. The chain joins TRBV11-2 to TRBJ2-7; D is ambiguous. CDR3 length: 12 amino acids. The germline V gene has CDR1 SGHAT and CDR2 FQNNGV. V was shortened by 0 bases and J by 4 bases, with 4 bases between the two germline ends. The CDR3, as DNA: TGTGCCAGCAGCTTAGAGTCGTACGAGCAGTACTTC. This gives the protein CASSLESYEQYF. Full variable domain (rest looked up from reference TRBV11-2 and TRBJ2-7): EAGVAQSPRYKIIEKRQSVAFWCNPISGHATLYWYQQILGQGPKLLIQFQNNGVVDDSQLPKDRFSAERLKGVDSTLKIQPAKLEDSAVYLCASSLESYEQYFGPGTRLTVT.